The following is a TCR beta chain sequence with its context. Its matching antigen is unknown. The CDR3 runs 14 residues. CD45RO negativity and positive selection for CCR7 defined naive CD8 cells, a population that excluded terminally differentiated effector memory CD45RA+ cells. In the original processing: Filtering differed since immunoSEQ provided only junctions, with no quality scores. Libraries were prepared by immunoSEQ multiplex PCR; TCRdb keeps only in-frame clonotypes and omits some of them. V, J and clone size are those of that table, while D and trimming were read from the DNA. The sample yields 1.5 million to 2.5 million clones, approximately 94% seen once. This entry is derived from a study of shared clonotypes between healthy human individuals. Study-level findings and limits: A handful of donors showed sharing of approximately 4.7% of naive CD4 clonotypes. Rarefaction analysis demonstrated incomplete sorted-subset sequencing notwithstanding large depth.

The sequence was collected from a man aged 18-30 years in good health. The chain is built from TRBV21-1 and TRBJ1-4; the listed D gene, TRBD1, was not tested against the DNA. TRBV21-1 is listed as a pseudogene. The sequenced sample was naive CD8+ T cells sorted from blood. The CDR3 is CASSKRVSQGSGFF. The CDR3 nucleotides are TGTGCCAGCAGCAAAAGGGTAAGCCAGGGGAGCGGGTTTTTT.